The clone carrying this T cell receptor beta chain has a single count. This CDR3 spans 17 amino acids. The V segment lost 1 base and the J segment 5 bases; nucleotides outside the gene matches: 9. Germline CDR1 is LGHDT and CDR2 is YNNKEL (reference sequence). This sample was taken from a study of blood T cell repertoires in COVID-19. Study summary: The United States, Italy and Spain were the sources of the acute and convalescent COVID-19 samples. The cDNA or gDNA used as material had been derived from T cells, B-cell-depleted T cells, or PBMCs.

Authors' methods: Estimated nucleated cell counts came from reference gene primer amplification. Sequencing was performed with immunoSEQ multiplex PCR; in TCRdb, only in-frame clones are kept and a portion is missing. V, J and clone size were drawn from that table, and D and trimming were deduced from the DNA. Among 45,000 to 60,000 clones listed, approximately 88% were seen once. This rearrangement joins TRBV3-1 (or the pseudogene TRBV3-2) to TRBJ2-3, with 10 bases that match TRBD2. The TCR was taken from a man in his fifties or sixties with acute or convalescent COVID-19. Sample: peripheral blood. CDR3 amino acids: CASSQGTSGGAVDTQYF. The CDR3 bases are TGTGCCAGCAGCCAAGGTACGAGCGGGGGGGCCGTAGATACGCAGTATTTT.